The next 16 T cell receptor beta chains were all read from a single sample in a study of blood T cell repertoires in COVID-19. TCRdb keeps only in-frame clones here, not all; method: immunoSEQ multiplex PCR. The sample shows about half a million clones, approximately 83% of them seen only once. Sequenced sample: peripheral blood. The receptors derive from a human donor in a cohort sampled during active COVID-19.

CDR3 DNA sequence: TGTGCCAGCAGTGACGGCCCAGCGGGAGGCTCGGACAATGAGCAGTTCTTC. This gives the protein CASSDGPAGGSDNEQFF. The rearrangement joins TRBV6-1 to TRBJ2-1; TRBD2 agrees at 9 bases. The germline V gene encodes CDR1 MNHNS and CDR2 SASEGT. The CDR3 is 17 amino acids. V lost 3 bases to trimming and J lost 5 bases; unmatched junction nucleotides: 11.

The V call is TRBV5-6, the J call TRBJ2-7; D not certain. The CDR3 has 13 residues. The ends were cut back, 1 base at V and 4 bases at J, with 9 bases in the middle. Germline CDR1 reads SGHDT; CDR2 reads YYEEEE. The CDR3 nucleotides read TGTGCCAGCAGCTTGACCGACGGGTACGAGCAGTACTTC. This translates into CASSLTDGYEQYF. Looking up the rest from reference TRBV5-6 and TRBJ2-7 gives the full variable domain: DAGVTQSPTHLIKTRGQQVTLRCSPKSGHDTVSWYQQALGQGPQFIFQYYEEEERQRGNFPDRFSGHQFPNYSSELNVNALLLGDSALYLCASSLTDGYEQYFGPGTRLTVT.

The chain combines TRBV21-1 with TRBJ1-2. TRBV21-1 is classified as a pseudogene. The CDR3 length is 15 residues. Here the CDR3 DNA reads TGTGCCAGCAGCAAAGAGAAAAACGGTAACTATGGCTACACCTTC. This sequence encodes CASSKEKNGNYGYTF.

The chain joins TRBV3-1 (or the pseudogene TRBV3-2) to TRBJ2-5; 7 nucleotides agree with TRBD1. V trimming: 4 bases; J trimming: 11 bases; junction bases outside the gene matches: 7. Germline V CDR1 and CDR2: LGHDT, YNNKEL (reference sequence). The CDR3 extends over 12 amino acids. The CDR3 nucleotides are TGTGCCAGCAGCCTAGCAAAGGGGGCTCAGTACTTC. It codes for CASSLAKGAQYF.

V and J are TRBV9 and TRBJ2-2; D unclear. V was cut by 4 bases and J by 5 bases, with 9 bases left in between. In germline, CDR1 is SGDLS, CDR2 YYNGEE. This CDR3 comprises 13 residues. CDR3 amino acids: CASSPWATGELFF. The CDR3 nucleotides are TGTGCCAGCAGCCCCTGGGCGACCGGGGAGCTGTTTTTT. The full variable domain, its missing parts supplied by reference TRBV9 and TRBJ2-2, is DSGVTQTPKHLITATGQRVTLRCSPRSGDLSVYWYQQSLDQGLQFLIQYYNGEERAKGNILERFSAQQFPDLHSELNLSSLELGDSALYFCASSPWATGELFFGEGSRLTVL.

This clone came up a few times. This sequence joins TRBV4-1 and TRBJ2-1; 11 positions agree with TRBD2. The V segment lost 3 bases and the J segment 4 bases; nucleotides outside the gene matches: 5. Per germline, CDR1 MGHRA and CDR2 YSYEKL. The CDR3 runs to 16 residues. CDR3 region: CASSHKGLAAYNEQFF. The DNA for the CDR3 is TGCGCCAGCAGCCATAAGGGACTAGCGGCATACAATGAGCAGTTCTTC.

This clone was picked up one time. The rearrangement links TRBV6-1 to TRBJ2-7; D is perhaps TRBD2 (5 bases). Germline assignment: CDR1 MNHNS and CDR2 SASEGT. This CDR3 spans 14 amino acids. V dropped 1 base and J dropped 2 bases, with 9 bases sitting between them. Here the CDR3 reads CASSEGLATYEQYF. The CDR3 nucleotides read TGTGCCAGCAGTGAAGGTCTAGCTACCTACGAGCAGTACTTC.

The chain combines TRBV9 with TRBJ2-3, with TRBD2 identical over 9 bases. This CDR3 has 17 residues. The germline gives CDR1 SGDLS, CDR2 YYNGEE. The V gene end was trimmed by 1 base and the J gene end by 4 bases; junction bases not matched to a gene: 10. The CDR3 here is CASSVHPGAGGADTQYF. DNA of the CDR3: TGTGCCAGCAGCGTACACCCTGGAGCGGGAGGTGCAGATACGCAGTATTTT.

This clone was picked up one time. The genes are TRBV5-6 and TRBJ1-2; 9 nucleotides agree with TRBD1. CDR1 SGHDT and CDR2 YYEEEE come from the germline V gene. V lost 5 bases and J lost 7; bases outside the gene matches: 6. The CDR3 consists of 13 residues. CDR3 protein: CASRLGQGSGYTF. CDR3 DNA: TGTGCCAGCAGATTAGGACAGGGGAGTGGCTACACCTTC.

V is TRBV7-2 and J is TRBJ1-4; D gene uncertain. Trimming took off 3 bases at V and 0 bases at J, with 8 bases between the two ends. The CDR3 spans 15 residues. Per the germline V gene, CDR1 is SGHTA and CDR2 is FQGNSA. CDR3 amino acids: CASSFGQATNEKLFF. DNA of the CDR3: TGTGCCAGCAGCTTTGGTCAGGCAACTAATGAAAAACTGTTTTTT. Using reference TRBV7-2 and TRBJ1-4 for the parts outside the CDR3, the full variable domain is GAGVSQSPSNKVTEKGKDVELRCDPISGHTALYWYRQSLGQGLEFLIYFQGNSAPDKSGLPSDRFSAERTGGSVSTLTIQRTQQEDSAVYLCASSFGQATNEKLFFGSGTQLSVL.

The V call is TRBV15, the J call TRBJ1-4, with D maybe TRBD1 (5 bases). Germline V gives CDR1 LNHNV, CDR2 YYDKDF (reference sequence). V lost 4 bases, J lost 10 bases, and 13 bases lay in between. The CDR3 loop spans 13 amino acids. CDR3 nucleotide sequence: TGTGCCACCAGCACCAGGAACGGGGGAAAACTGTTTTTT. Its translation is CATSTRNGGKLFF.

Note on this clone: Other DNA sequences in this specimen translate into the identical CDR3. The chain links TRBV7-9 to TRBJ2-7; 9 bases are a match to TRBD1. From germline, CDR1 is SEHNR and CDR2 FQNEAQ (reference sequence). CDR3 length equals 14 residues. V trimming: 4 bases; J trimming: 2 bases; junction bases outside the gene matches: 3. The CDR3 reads CASSSGQGPYEQYF. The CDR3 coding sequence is TGTGCCAGCAGCTCTGGACAGGGGCCCTACGAGCAGTACTTC.

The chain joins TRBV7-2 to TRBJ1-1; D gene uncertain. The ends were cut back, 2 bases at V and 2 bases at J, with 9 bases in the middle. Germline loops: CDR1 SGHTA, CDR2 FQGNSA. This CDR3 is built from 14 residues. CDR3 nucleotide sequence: TGTGCCAGCAGCTTATGGCAGATCAACACTGAAGCTTTCTTT. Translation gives CASSLWQINTEAFF. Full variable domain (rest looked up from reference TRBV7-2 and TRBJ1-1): GAGVSQSPSNKVTEKGKDVELRCDPISGHTALYWYRQSLGQGLEFLIYFQGNSAPDKSGLPSDRFSAERTGGSVSTLTIQRTQQEDSAVYLCASSLWQINTEAFFGQGTRLTVV.

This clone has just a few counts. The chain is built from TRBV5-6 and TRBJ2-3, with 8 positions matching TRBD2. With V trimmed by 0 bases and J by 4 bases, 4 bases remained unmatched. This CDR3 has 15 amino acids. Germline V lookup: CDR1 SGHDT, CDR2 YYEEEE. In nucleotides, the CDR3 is TGTGCCAGCAGCTTGGATGCGGGAGGCTCAGATACGCAGTATTTT. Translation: CASSLDAGGSDTQYF.

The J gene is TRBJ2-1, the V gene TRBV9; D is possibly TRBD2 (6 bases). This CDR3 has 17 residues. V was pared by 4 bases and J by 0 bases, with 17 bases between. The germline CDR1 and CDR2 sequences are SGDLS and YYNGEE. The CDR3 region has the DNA TGTGCCAGCAGCCCCCTCGGACTACCCAGCTCCTACAATGAGCAGTTCTTC. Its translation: CASSPLGLPSSYNEQFF.

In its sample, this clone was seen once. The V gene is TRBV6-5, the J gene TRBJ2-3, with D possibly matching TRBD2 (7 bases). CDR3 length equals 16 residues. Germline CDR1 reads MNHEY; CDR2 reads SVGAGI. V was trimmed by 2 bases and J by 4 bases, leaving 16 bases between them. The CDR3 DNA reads TGTGCCAGCAGTTACAATGGTGTCGGGGGGCCAGATACGCAGTATTTT. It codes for CASSYNGVGGPDTQYF.